One sample yielded the 16 T cell receptor beta chains listed below, sequenced in a study of T cells after yellow fever vaccination. TCRdb fed the 5' RACE reads into MiXCR, producing one record per CDR3 protein. The sample lists approximately 150,000 distinct CDR3 sequences, around 9.7% occurring once. Here the sequenced sample was CD8+ T cells sorted from PBMCs, taken 45 days after the yellow fever booster vaccination. The source is a young man who received the YFV17D yellow fever vaccine.

The chain employs TRBV7-9 and TRBJ1-1; D is unclear. With 7 bases removed from V and 5 bases from J, the gap between germline ends came to 11 bases. Germline CDR1 SEHNR, CDR2 FQNEAQ (reference sequence). The CDR3 totals 12 residues. Here the CDR3 reads CASIRTGTEAFF. The CDR3, as DNA: TGTGCCAGCATCCGGACCGGAACTGAAGCTTTCTTT.

This clonotype was seen more than once but under ten times. An end of the junction differs from the germline gene, which may be a read error. V is TRBV4-3 and J is TRBJ2-6; TRBD2 might be the D (6 bases). CDR3 length equals 16 residues. CDR1 and CDR2 (germline): LGHNA, YSLEER. The DNA of the CDR3 is TGCTCCAGCAGCCAAGATAGCGGCTCTGGGGCCAACGTCCTGACTTTC. Its protein is CSSSQDSGSGANVLTF.

In this sample, this clonotype turned up a few times. The gene calls are TRBV5-1 and TRBJ1-4; D uncertain. Germline V gene data show CDR1 as SGHRS and CDR2 as YFSETQ. Trimming removed 1 base at V and 8 bases at J, with 15 bases between. The CDR3 has 15 amino acids. In DNA, the CDR3 is TGCGCCAGCAGCTTGTCCCCCGGGAGCTTCGAAAAACTGTTTTTT. It codes for CASSLSPGSFEKLFF.

This clonotype has more than one count but fewer than ten. V usage is TRBV27 and J usage is TRBJ1-2; TRBD1 might be the D (5 bases). The CDR3 runs to 15 residues. V lost 1 base and J lost 4, with 13 bases in between. Germline CDR1 and CDR2: MNHEY and SMNVEV (reference sequence). Written as DNA, the CDR3 is TGTGCCAGCAGTTTATGGGCAGGGAGCGTCTATGGCTACACCTTC. Its translation: CASSLWAGSVYGYTF.

The CDR3 region is CASSWPGLANEQYF. CDR3 bases: TGTGCCAGCAGCTGGCCGGGACTAGCGAACGAGCAGTACTTC. The rearrangement links TRBV5-5 to TRBJ2-7; 10 nucleotides line up with TRBD2. The length of the CDR3 is 14 residues. V was pared by 3 bases and J by 5 bases, with 5 bases of the junction left unmatched. From germline, CDR1 is SGHKS and CDR2 YYEKEE (reference sequence).

This clonotype showed up many times. The CDR3 sequence: CASSLGVGSGGPPEAFF. CDR3 nucleotides: TGCGCCAGCAGCTTAGGGGTTGGTTCCGGGGGGCCTCCTGAAGCTTTCTTT. The genes are TRBV5-1 and TRBJ1-1, with D perhaps TRBD1 (6 bases). This CDR3 has 17 residues. Germline V gene data show CDR1 as SGHRS and CDR2 as YFSETQ. Trimming took off 2 bases at V and 6 bases at J, with 23 bases between the two ends.

This chain links TRBV6-4 with TRBJ1-3; 10 bases fit TRBD1. Germline loops: CDR1 MRHNA, CDR2 SNTAGT. The CDR3 is made up of 13 amino acids. The trim removed 11 bases at V and 4 bases at J, leaving 5 bases unmatched. CDR3 region: CASWDRGGNTIYF. The CDR3, as DNA: TGTGCCTCTTGGGACAGGGGAGGAAACACCATATATTTT.

This chain joins TRBV4-1 and TRBJ1-3; D ambiguous. This CDR3 comprises 12 residues. V lost 0 bases to trimming and J lost 4 bases, with 1 base between them. Germline V gene sequence: CDR1 MGHRA, CDR2 YSYEKL. This CDR3 is CASSQDGNTIYF. The CDR3 DNA reads TGCGCCAGCAGCCAAGACGGAAACACCATATATTTT.

This chain links TRBV6-5 with TRBJ1-2; possible D gene TRBD1, 5 bases. CDR1 is MNHEY, CDR2 SVGAGI, per germline. CDR3 length: 17 amino acids. V was shortened by 0 bases and J by 0 bases, with 14 bases between the two germline ends. In DNA, the CDR3 is TGTGCCAGCAGTTACTCACTAGGGACGGGAGCTAACTATGGCTACACCTTC. Translating it yields CASSYSLGTGANYGYTF.

The chain carries TRBV12-3 or TRBV12-4 and TRBJ2-1; possibly TRBD2 for D (7 bases). The V end was cut by 6 bases, the J end by 2 bases, with 14 bases between. This CDR3 has 15 amino acids. CDR3 DNA sequence: TGTGCCAGCAGGGGGGGGCTCTCCACCTACAATGAGCAGTTCTTC. Translated, it gives CASRGGLSTYNEQFF.

In this sample, this clonotype turned up a few times. The chain is built from TRBV5-1 and TRBJ1-3, with a weak D call TRBD1 (5 bases). Germline V gene sequence: CDR1 SGHRS, CDR2 YFSETQ. The CDR3 sequence is 16 residues long. Trimming left V 2 bases short and J 4 bases short, with 16 bases between. DNA of the CDR3: TGCGCCAGCAGCTTCCGCGACAGCTTAGGGGGAAACACCATATATTTT. Translating it yields CASSFRDSLGGNTIYF.

This chain joins TRBV4-1 and TRBJ2-7, with D possibly TRBD1 on 6 matching bases. V gave up 2 bases and J gave up 4 bases, with 9 bases separating them. The CDR3 contains 13 residues. In germline, CDR1 is MGHRA, CDR2 YSYEKL. CDR3 sequence: CASSQPGQYEQYF. CDR3 sequence (DNA): TGCGCCAGCAGCCAACCAGGACAGTACGAGCAGTACTTC.

This chain connects TRBV27 to TRBJ1-5; no reliable D call. Germline V gene data show CDR1 as MNHEY and CDR2 as SMNVEV (reference sequence). The V and J ends lost 0 bases and 4 bases respectively, with 4 bases between them. CDR3 length equals 13 residues. CDR3 residues: CASSLSSNQPQHF. CDR3 DNA sequence: TGTGCCAGCAGTTTATCGTCTAATCAGCCCCAGCATTTT.

This clonotype appeared many times. The chain links TRBV4-1 to TRBJ1-6, with a weak D call TRBD1 (6 bases). V was pared by 3 bases and J by 6 bases, with 18 bases between. The CDR3 contains 17 residues. Germline CDR1 is MGHRA and CDR2 is YSYEKL. CDR3 bases: TGCGCCAGCAGCCAGGTACAACAGGGTATGGGTAATTCACCCCTCCACTTT. This sequence encodes CASSQVQQGMGNSPLHF.

This rearrangement joins TRBV2 to TRBJ2-5; 9 bases are a match to TRBD1. The CDR3 contains 14 residues. Germline V gene lookup returns CDR1 SNHLY and CDR2 FYNNEI. Trimming cost V 6 bases and J 5 bases; bases outside gene matches: 7. CDR3 bases: TGTGCCAGCAGGGAACAGGGGGCCTTGGAGACCCAGTACTTC. Its translation is CASREQGALETQYF.

This clonotype was found a few times. The rearrangement joins TRBV4-2 to TRBJ1-1; 8 bases line up with TRBD1. Germline lookup yields CDR1 LGHNA and CDR2 YNFKEQ. The CDR3 covers 15 residues. V trimming: 6 bases; J trimming: 1 base; junction bases outside the gene matches: 7. This chain's CDR3 is CASSSRQGKNTEAFF. In DNA, the CDR3 is TGTGCCAGCAGTTCTCGACAGGGGAAGAACACTGAAGCTTTCTTT.